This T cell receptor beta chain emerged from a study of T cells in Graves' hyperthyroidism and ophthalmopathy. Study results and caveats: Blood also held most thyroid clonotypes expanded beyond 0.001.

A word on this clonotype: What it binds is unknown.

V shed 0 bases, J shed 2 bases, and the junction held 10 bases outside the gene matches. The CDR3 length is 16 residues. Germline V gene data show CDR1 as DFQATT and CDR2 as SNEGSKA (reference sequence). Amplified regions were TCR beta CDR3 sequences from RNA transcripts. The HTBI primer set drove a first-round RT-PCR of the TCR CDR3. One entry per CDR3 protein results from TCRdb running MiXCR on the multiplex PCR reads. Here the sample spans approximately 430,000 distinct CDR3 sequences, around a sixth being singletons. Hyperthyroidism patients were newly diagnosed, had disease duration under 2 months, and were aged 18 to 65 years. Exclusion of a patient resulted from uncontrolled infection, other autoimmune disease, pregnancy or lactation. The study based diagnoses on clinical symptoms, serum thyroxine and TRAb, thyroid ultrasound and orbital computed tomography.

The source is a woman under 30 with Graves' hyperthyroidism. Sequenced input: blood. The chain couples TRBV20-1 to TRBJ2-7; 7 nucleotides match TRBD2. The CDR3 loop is CSARDGVAGPTYEQYF. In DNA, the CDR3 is TGCAGTGCTAGAGATGGAGTAGCGGGCCCAACCTACGAGCAGTACTTC.